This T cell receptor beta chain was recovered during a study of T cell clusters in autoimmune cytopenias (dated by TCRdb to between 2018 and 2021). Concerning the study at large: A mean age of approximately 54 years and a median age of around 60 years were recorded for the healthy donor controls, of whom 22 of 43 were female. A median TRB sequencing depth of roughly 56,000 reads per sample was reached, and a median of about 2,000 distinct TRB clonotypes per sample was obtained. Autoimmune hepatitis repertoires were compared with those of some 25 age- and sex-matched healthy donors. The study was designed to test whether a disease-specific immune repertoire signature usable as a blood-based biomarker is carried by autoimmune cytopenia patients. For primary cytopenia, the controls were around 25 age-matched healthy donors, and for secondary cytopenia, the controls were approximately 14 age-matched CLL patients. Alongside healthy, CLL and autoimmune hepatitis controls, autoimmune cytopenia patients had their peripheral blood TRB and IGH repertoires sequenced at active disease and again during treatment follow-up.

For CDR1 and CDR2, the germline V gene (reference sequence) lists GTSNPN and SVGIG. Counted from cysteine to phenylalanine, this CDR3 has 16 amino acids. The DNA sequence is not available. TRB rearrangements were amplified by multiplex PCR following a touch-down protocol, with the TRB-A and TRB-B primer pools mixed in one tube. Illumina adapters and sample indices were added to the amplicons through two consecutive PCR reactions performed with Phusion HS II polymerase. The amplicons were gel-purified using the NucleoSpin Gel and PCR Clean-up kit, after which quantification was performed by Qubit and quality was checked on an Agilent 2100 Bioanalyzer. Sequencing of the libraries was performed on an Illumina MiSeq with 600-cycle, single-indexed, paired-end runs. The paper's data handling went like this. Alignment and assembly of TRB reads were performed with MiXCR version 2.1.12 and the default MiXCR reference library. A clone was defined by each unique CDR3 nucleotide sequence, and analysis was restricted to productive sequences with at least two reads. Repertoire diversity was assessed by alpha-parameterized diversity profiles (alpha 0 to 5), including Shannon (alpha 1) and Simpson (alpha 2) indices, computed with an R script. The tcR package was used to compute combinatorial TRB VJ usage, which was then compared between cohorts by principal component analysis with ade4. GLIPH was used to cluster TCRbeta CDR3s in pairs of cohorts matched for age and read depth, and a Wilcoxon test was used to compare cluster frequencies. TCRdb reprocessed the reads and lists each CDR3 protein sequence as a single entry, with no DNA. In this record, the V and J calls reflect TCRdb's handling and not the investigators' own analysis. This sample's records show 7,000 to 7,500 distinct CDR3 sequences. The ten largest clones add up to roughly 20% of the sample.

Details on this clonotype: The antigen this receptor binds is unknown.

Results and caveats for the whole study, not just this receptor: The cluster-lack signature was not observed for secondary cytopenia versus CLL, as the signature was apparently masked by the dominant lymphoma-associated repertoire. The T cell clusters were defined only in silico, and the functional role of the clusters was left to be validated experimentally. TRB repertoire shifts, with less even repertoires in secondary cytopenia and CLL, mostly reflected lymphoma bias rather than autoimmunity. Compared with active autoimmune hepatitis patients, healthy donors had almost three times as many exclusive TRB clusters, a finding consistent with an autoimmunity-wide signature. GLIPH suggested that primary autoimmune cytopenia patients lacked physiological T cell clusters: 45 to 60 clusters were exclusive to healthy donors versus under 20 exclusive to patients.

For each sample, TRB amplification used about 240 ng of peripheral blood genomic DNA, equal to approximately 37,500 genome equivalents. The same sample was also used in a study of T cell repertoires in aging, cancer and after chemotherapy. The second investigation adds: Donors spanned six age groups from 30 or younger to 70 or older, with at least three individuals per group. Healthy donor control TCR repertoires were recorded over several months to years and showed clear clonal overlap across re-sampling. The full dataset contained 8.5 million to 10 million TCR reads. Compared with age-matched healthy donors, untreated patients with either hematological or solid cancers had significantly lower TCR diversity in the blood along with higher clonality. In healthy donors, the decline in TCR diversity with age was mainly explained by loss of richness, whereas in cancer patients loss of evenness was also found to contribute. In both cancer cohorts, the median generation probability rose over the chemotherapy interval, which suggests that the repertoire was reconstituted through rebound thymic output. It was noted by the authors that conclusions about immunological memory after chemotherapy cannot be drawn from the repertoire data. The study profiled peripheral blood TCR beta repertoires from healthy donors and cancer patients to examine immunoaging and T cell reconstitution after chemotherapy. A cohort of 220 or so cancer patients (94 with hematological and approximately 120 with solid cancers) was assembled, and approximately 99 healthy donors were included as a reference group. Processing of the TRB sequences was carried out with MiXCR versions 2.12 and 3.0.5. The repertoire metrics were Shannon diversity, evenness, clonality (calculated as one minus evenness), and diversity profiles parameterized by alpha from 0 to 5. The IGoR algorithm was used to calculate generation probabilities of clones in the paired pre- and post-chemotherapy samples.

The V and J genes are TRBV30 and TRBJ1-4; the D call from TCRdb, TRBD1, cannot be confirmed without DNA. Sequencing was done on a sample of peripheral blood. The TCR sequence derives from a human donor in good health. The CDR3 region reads CAWSVHGTGFGEKLFF.